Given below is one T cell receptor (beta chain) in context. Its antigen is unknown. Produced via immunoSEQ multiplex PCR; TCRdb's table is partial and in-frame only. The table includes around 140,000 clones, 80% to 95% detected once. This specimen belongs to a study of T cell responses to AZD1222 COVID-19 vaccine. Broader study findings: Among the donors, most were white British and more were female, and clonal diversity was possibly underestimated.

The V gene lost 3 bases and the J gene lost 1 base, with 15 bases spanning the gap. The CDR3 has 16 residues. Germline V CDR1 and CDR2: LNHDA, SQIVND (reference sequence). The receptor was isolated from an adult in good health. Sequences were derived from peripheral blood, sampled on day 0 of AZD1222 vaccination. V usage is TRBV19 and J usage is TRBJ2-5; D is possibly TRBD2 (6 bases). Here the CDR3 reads CASSMGPLAPQETQYF. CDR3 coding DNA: TGTGCCAGTAGTATGGGTCCGCTAGCGCCCCAAGAGACCCAGTACTTC.